The text below deals with one T cell receptor (beta chain). Genomic DNA belonging to each subset was distributed in equal measure over several immunoSEQ plates. Profiling relied on immunoSEQ multiplex PCR, and the TCRdb table lists in-frame clones only, not all of them. Here the sample spans some 2,500,000 clones, about nine tenths being singletons. This sample is part of a study of shared clonotypes between healthy human individuals. Study-wide context: Two women and a few men aged 18 to 49 made up the donors.

The source is a young man in good health. Some clones in this sample may be carry-over from other donors' samples. Source material: naive CD4+ T cells from PBMCs. Subset of the sample: CD45RA+ positively selected.

CDR3 amino acids: CASRLSQGMDQPQHF. CDR3 nucleotides: TGCGCCAGCAGACTATCACAGGGGATGGATCAGCCCCAGCATTTT. The rearrangement links TRBV5-1 to TRBJ1-5, with 7 bases identical to TRBD1. In germline, CDR1 is SGHRS, CDR2 YFSETQ. The CDR3 consists of 15 residues. V shed 5 bases and J 5 bases; nucleotides not matched to a gene: 10.